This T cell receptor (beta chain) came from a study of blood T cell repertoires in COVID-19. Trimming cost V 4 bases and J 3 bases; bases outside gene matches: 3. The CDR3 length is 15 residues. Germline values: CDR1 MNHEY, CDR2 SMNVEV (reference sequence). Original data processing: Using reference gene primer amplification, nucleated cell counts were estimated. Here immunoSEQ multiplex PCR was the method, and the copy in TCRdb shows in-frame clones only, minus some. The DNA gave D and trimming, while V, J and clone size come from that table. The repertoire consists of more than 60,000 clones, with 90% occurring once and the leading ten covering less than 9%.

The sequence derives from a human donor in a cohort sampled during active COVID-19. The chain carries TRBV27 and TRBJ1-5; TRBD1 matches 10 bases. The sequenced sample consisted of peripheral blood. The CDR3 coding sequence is TGTGCCAGCAGTTGGGGACAGGGGAACAATCAGCCCCAGCATTTT. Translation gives CASSWGQGNNQPQHF.